This TCR beta chain was sequenced for a study of T cells in Graves' hyperthyroidism and ophthalmopathy. Whole-study context: Peripheral blood samples were taken at initial diagnosis, prior to any treatment. General observations from the study: Ophthalmopathy prediction by the model preceded onset by a median roughly 6 months. Most expanded thyroid clonotypes above 0.001 also appeared in blood.

This clonotype was observed at least ten times. Its target is unknown. V was pared by 2 bases and J by 5 bases, with 12 bases between. Germline-derived CDR1 and CDR2 are MDHEN and SYDVKM. The CDR3 covers 14 residues. Active moderate-to-severe ophthalmopathy, Clinical Activity Score at least 3, NOSPECS at least 4, under 3 months' duration. The source material, RNA transcripts, was used to amplify TCR beta CDR3 regions. HTBI primers were used for first-round RT-PCR of the TCR CDR3. TCRdb passed the multiplex PCR reads through MiXCR, listing each CDR3 protein once. The sample has hundreds of thousands of distinct CDR3 sequences; 20% to 25% are singletons.

Sequencing was carried out using blood. The chain has TRBV28 and TRBJ2-5, with D possibly being TRBD1 or TRBD2 (6 bases each). This sequence was found in a man aged 25 to 40 with Graves' ophthalmopathy. This CDR3 reads CASSLQGRHETQYF. CDR3 sequence (DNA): TGTGCCAGCAGTTTACAGGGGAGGCATGAGACCCAGTACTTC.